The 11 T cell receptor beta chains below come from one sample, sequenced in a study of technical replicates of blood from a few donors. Profiling relied on immunoSEQ multiplex PCR, and the TCRdb table lists in-frame clones only, not all of them. Of about 83,000 clones in the sample, around 94% are singletons; the top ten hold roughly 0.25%. Input material: T cells isolated from PBMCs. These receptors came from a human donor in good health.

The chain's CDR3 is CASSLRLAGEVYEQYF. CDR3 nucleotides: TGTGCCAGTAGTCTCCGACTAGCGGGAGAGGTCTACGAGCAGTACTTC. The gene calls are TRBV19 and TRBJ2-7, with 12 nucleotides matching TRBD2. Germline V gene sequence: CDR1 LNHDA, CDR2 SQIVND (reference sequence). This CDR3 is 16 amino acids long. V was clipped by 5 bases and J by 3 bases; unmatched bases: 8. Drawing the rest from reference TRBV19 and TRBJ2-7, the complete variable domain is DGGITQSPKYLFRKEGQNVTLSCEQNLNHDAMYWYRQDPGQGLRLIYYSQIVNDFQKGDIAEGYSVSREKKESFPLTVTSAQKNPTAFYLCASSLRLAGEVYEQYFGPGTRLTVT.

The sample holds one count of this clone. The chain has TRBV29-1 and TRBJ2-5; the D is unclear. Germline V CDR1 and CDR2: SQVTM, ANQGSEA. The V and J ends lost 1 base and 4 bases respectively, with 4 bases between them. This CDR3 spans 11 amino acids. CDR3 amino acids: CSVEVAETQYF. The CDR3 DNA is TGCAGCGTTGAAGTAGCAGAGACCCAGTACTTC.

The chain is built from TRBV2 and TRBJ2-3; 7 nucleotides line up with TRBD1. The V gene's germline CDR1 is SNHLY and CDR2 FYNNEI. The CDR3 covers 16 residues. The junction had 8 bases not matched to a gene; V was cut back by 3 bases and J by 2 bases. CDR3 nucleotide sequence: TGTGCCAGCAGTGACTCGGGACAGCGATACACAGATACGCAGTATTTT. Its protein is CASSDSGQRYTDTQYF.

V is TRBV5-4 and J is TRBJ1-1; 7 bases fit TRBD1. Germline trimming cut 0 bases from V and 10 bases from J; bases unmatched to any gene: 15. This CDR3 spans 16 amino acids. CDR1 and CDR2 (germline): SGHNT, YYREEE (reference sequence). The CDR3 nucleotides read TGTGCCAGCAGCTTGGGGGGGCCCACAGGGGTTGGGGGAGCTTTCTTT. This codes for CASSLGGPTGVGGAFF.

This chain joins TRBV6-6 and TRBJ2-7, with D maybe TRBD1 (7 bases). Germline loops: CDR1 MNHNY, CDR2 SVGAGI (reference sequence). V was trimmed by 4 bases and J by 5 bases, leaving 18 bases between them. This CDR3 is built from 15 residues. The chain's CDR3 is CASSFQGGIYNEQYF. The DNA for the CDR3 is TGTGCCAGCAGTTTTCAGGGGGGCATCTACAACGAGCAGTACTTC.

V and J are TRBV4-1 and TRBJ2-5; D possibly corresponds to TRBD1 (5 bases). The V and J ends lost 2 bases and 4 bases respectively, with 11 bases between them. The CDR3 runs 14 residues. Germline lookup yields CDR1 MGHRA and CDR2 YSYEKL. CDR3 amino acids: CASSQQGKAETQYF. CDR3 coding DNA: TGCGCCAGCAGCCAACAGGGAAAGGCAGAGACCCAGTACTTC.

This chain connects TRBV6-1 to TRBJ1-5; D ambiguous. This CDR3 spans 15 amino acids. Germline loops: CDR1 MNHNS, CDR2 SASEGT. Trimming took off 6 bases at V and 6 bases at J, with 18 bases between the two ends. This CDR3 reads CASREDGLLGQPQHF. Here the CDR3 DNA reads TGTGCCAGCAGGGAGGACGGGTTACTCGGTCAGCCCCAGCATTTT.

The V and J genes are TRBV7-9 and TRBJ2-4, with TRBD2 identical over 7 bases. With 1 base clipped from V and 3 bases from J, the junction kept 6 bases outside the gene matches. The CDR3 covers 16 residues. The germline gives CDR1 SEHNR, CDR2 FQNEAQ (reference sequence). CDR3 amino acids: CASSLGSGVGKNIQYF. CDR3 bases: TGTGCCAGCAGCTTAGGAAGCGGGGTAGGCAAAAACATTCAGTACTTC.

With regard to this clone: One junction end does not reproduce the germline sequence, and a read error may be involved. The gene calls are TRBV7-7 and TRBJ2-7, with D possibly being TRBD2 (5 bases). Germline-derived CDR1 and CDR2 are SSHAT and FNYEAQ (reference sequence). This CDR3 has 17 amino acids. Here the CDR3 reads CASSSLGSVGLYYEQYF. CDR3 sequence (DNA): TGTGCTAGCAGCTCCCTGGGGAGCGTAGGCCTCTACTACGAGCAGTACTTC.

This chain uses TRBV2 with TRBJ2-7; the D gene is possibly TRBD1 (5 bases). V lost 2 bases and J 4 bases, leaving 15 bases between the germline ends. Germline-derived CDR1 and CDR2 are SNHLY and FYNNEI. The CDR3 totals 15 residues. The CDR3 region is CASSESAGMIYEQYF. CDR3 DNA: TGTGCCAGCAGTGAAAGTGCAGGGATGATTTACGAGCAGTACTTC.

This chain links TRBV28 with TRBJ2-7, with TRBD1 as a possible D gene (6 bases). V lost 6 bases and J 0 bases, leaving 18 bases between the germline ends. Germline values: CDR1 MDHEN, CDR2 SYDVKM. The CDR3 covers 16 residues. In DNA, the CDR3 is TGTGCCAGCAGGGGGACCGGGACATCGTCCTCCTACGAGCAGTACTTC. As protein: CASRGTGTSSSYEQYF.